Below are 29 T cell receptor beta chains sequenced from a single sample in a study of T-cell memory formation after mild COVID-19. TCRdb processed the 5' RACE reads anew with MiXCR; each CDR3 protein has one entry. The table lists about 130,000 distinct CDR3 sequences, less than 25% of them singletons, with about 24% in the top ten. Sequenced sample: PBMCs or a T cell subset sorted from them (not recorded which). Every receptor here comes from an adult woman who had mild COVID-19 (a few samples of this study predate the infection). Cell type and time point are not known.

This clonotype showed up just a few times. CDR3 protein: CAWGRSGTEAFF. The CDR3 nucleotides read TGTGCCTGGGGGAGGTCGGGCACTGAAGCTTTCTTT. This chain joins TRBV30 and TRBJ1-1; no clear D gene. This CDR3 region has 12 residues. The germline CDR1 and CDR2 sequences are GTSNPN and SVGIG (reference sequence). V lost 5 bases to trimming and J lost 4 bases, with 11 bases between them. The entire variable domain, with the rest obtained from reference TRBV30 and TRBJ1-1, is as follows: SQTIHQWPATLVQPVGSPLSLECTVEGTSNPNLYWYRQAAGRGLQLLFYSVGIGQISSEVPQNLSASRPQDRQFILSSKKLLLSDSGFYLCAWGRSGTEAFFGQGTRLTVV.

The chain links TRBV7-9 to TRBJ2-1; D is undetermined. This CDR3 has 16 residues. The V end lost 0 bases, the J end lost 7 bases, and 16 bases lay between the germline ends. Germline V gene sequence: CDR1 SEHNR, CDR2 FQNEAQ (reference sequence). The CDR3: CASSLAGQERWNEQFF. The CDR3 DNA reads TGTGCCAGCAGCTTAGCGGGTCAGGAGAGATGGAATGAGCAGTTCTTC.

This clonotype was seen a handful of times. The genes are TRBV18 and TRBJ1-6; TRBD1 matches at 7 bases. Trimming took 4 bases from V and 7 from J; bases not matched to a gene: 4. The CDR3 is 14 amino acids. Germline V CDR1 and CDR2: KGHSH, LQKENI. In DNA, the CDR3 is TGTGCCAGCTCACAGGACAGGAAAAATTCACCCCTCCACTTT. Translation: CASSQDRKNSPLHF. The entire variable domain, with the rest obtained from reference TRBV18 and TRBJ1-6, is as follows: NAGVMQNPRHLVRRRGQEARLRCSPMKGHSHVYWYRQLPEEGLKFMVYLQKENIIDESGMPKERFSAEFPKEGPSILRIQQVVRGDSAAYFCASSQDRKNSPLHFGNGTRLTVT.

The V call is TRBV7-9, the J call TRBJ1-6; D unresolved. Germline loops: CDR1 SEHNR, CDR2 FQNEAQ (reference sequence). The CDR3 loop spans 16 amino acids. Trimming removed 0 bases at V and 7 bases at J, with 13 bases between. The CDR3 protein is CASSLAPSTANSPLHF. CDR3 coding DNA: TGTGCCAGCAGCTTAGCGCCATCGACGGCAAATTCACCCCTCCACTTT.

This chain uses TRBV15 with TRBJ1-2; tentative D call: TRBD1 (5 bases). Germline V CDR1 and CDR2: LNHNV, YYDKDF (reference sequence). The CDR3 is 16 amino acids. Deletions cut 0 bases from V and 6 bases from J, with 17 bases between. CDR3: CATSREIGGREHGYTF. DNA of the CDR3: TGTGCCACCAGCAGAGAGATCGGGGGAAGGGAACATGGCTACACCTTC.

The chain carries TRBV19 and TRBJ2-3; 9 bases line up with TRBD1. The V and J ends lost 4 bases and 4 bases, in that order; junction bases with no gene match: 6. The CDR3 has 15 amino acids. The V gene's germline CDR1 is LNHDA and CDR2 SQIVND (reference sequence). The CDR3 reads CASSSTGQGADTQYF. The CDR3 region has the DNA TGTGCCAGTAGTAGTACGGGACAGGGAGCAGATACGCAGTATTTT.

In this sample, this clonotype turned up a few times. CDR3 DNA: TGTGCCAGCAGCGTAGATAGTCCCGAGCGGGGGGTGCACGAGCAGTACTTC. This translates into CASSVDSPERGVHEQYF. J is TRBJ2-7 and V is TRBV9; 9 bases agree with TRBD2. The CDR3 extends over 17 amino acids. Losses at the gene ends were 0 bases for V and 5 bases for J; bases not matched to a gene: 12. Germline V gene lookup returns CDR1 SGDLS and CDR2 YYNGEE.

This clonotype was seen a few times. The chain joins TRBV30 to TRBJ1-1; the D is unclear. Germline CDR1 and CDR2: GTSNPN and SVGIG (reference sequence). The CDR3 consists of 12 residues. For the CDR3, the DNA is TGTGCGACGAATGAGGTCCCCACTGAAGCTTTCTTT. It codes for CATNEVPTEAFF.

This chain links TRBV15 with TRBJ1-5; maybe TRBD1 (5 bases). Per germline, CDR1 LNHNV and CDR2 YYDKDF (reference sequence). The CDR3 sequence is 14 residues long. Trimming stripped 1 base from V and 6 bases from J, with 10 bases between. CDR3 bases: TGTGCCACCAGCAGAGTGGGGGGAGCTCAGCCCCAGCATTTT. This translates into CATSRVGGAQPQHF.

The sample holds a few counts of this clonotype. This sequence joins TRBV24-1 and TRBJ2-7; possible D gene TRBD1, 6 bases. Germline-derived CDR1 and CDR2 are KGHDR and SFDVKD. Deletions cut 4 bases from V and 2 bases from J, with 11 bases between. The CDR3 consists of 14 residues. CDR3 sequence (DNA): TGTGCCACCAGTGACACCGGGACAACCTACGAGCAGTACTTC. It is translated as CATSDTGTTYEQYF.

This clonotype was picked up a small number of times. The chain uses TRBV4-1 and TRBJ2-7, with D perhaps matching TRBD2 (5 bases). The V end was cut by 6 bases, the J end by 3 bases, with 12 bases between. Germline assignment: CDR1 MGHRA and CDR2 YSYEKL. This CDR3 region has 13 residues. CDR3 residues: CASSSSGNYEQYF. CDR3 sequence (DNA): TGCGCCAGCAGTTCATCGGGGAACTACGAGCAGTACTTC.

The CDR3 is CATPTGRFRSTEAFF. CDR3 nucleotides: TGTGCCACCCCGACAGGGAGGTTCCGTTCCACTGAAGCTTTCTTT. The chain carries TRBV11-2 and TRBJ1-1; 7 nucleotides align to TRBD1. The CDR3 has 15 residues. V lost 10 bases and J lost 4; bases outside the gene matches: 15. Germline CDR1 SGHAT, CDR2 FQNNGV.

This clonotype was seen only a few times. V and J are TRBV6-5 and TRBJ2-7; D perhaps matches TRBD2 (5 bases). Deletions cut 6 bases from V and 7 bases from J, with 16 bases between. The CDR3 consists of 13 residues. Germline-derived CDR1 and CDR2 are MNHEY and SVGAGI. The CDR3 nucleotides read TGTGCCAGCAGCTCAGGACTCCTAAGGGAGCAGTACTTC. Protein: CASSSGLLREQYF.

This chain uses TRBV4-1 with TRBJ1-1; perhaps TRBD1 as D (6 bases). V was trimmed by 0 bases and J by 1 base, leaving 9 bases between them. CDR1 is MGHRA and CDR2 is YSYEKL in the germline V gene. The CDR3 loop spans 15 amino acids. This chain's CDR3 is CASSQDGGRNTEAFF. DNA of the CDR3: TGCGCCAGCAGCCAAGACGGGGGCCGGAACACTGAAGCTTTCTTT.

This clonotype was counted only a few times. The V gene is TRBV7-6, the J gene TRBJ2-7, with 7 nucleotides matching TRBD2. V lost 1 base to trimming and J lost 9 bases; unmatched junction nucleotides: 6. The CDR3 consists of 13 residues. Germline V gene data show CDR1 as SGHVS and CDR2 as FNYEAQ. The CDR3 sequence: CASSLGGSRPQYF. The DNA of the CDR3 is TGTGCCAGCAGCTTAGGCGGGAGCCGCCCGCAGTACTTC.

The rearrangement links TRBV6-5 to TRBJ2-3, with TRBD1 identical over 10 bases. V lost 5 bases and J lost 0; bases outside the gene matches: 2. Germline V CDR1 and CDR2: MNHEY, SVGAGI. The CDR3 length is 15 residues. Here the CDR3 reads CASSDRGQSTDTQYF. CDR3 nucleotide sequence: TGTGCCAGCAGTGACAGGGGGCAGAGCACAGATACGCAGTATTTT.

The CDR3 coding sequence is TGTGCCAGCTCACCACCGCAAGCTTCGGGGTTTAACACTGAAGCTTTCTTT. It codes for CASSPPQASGFNTEAFF. The rearrangement uses TRBV18 and TRBJ1-1; D is undetermined. This CDR3 has 17 residues. Germline CDR1 is KGHSH and CDR2 is LQKENI. V shed 0 bases and J shed 2 bases, with 16 bases lying between them.

This clonotype was detected a few times. This rearrangement joins TRBV6-6 to TRBJ2-2, with a tentative D call TRBD1 (5 bases). Looked up from germline, CDR1 is MNHNY and CDR2 is SVGAGI (reference sequence). Trimming took off 2 bases at V and 0 bases at J, with 19 bases between the two ends. This CDR3 comprises 19 residues. The CDR3 DNA sequence: TGTGCCAGCAGTTACGTCTACAGGTGGCAAAATACGAACACCGGGGAGCTGTTTTTT. Translated: CASSYVYRWQNTNTGELFF.

The chain has TRBV6-1 and TRBJ1-5; perhaps TRBD1 as D (6 bases). CDR3 length equals 19 residues. Germline V lookup: CDR1 MNHNS, CDR2 SASEGT. Trimming shortened V by 0 bases and J by 0 bases, and 18 bases separated the two germline ends. In nucleotides, the CDR3 is TGTGCCAGCAGTGAAGCCCCAGGGGCAGGAACCTATAGCAATCAGCCCCAGCATTTT. It codes for CASSEAPGAGTYSNQPQHF.

The chain couples TRBV2 to TRBJ2-5; D tentatively reads TRBD1 or TRBD2 (5 bases each). Germline V gives CDR1 SNHLY, CDR2 FYNNEI. The CDR3 consists of 14 residues. The V end was cut by 3 bases, the J end by 8 bases, with 16 bases between. The CDR3 DNA follows: TGTGCCAGCAGTGATAGAGGGGAGAGAGGTACCCAGTACTTC. This translates into CASSDRGERGTQYF.

The J gene is TRBJ2-3, the V gene TRBV7-9; D gene unclear. The V end was cut by 2 bases, the J end by 2 bases, with 17 bases between. There are 17 residues in the CDR3. CDR1 and CDR2 (germline): SEHNR, FQNEAQ (reference sequence). CDR3 sequence reads: CASSLSGQSTFTDTQYF. CDR3 in DNA: TGTGCCAGCAGCTTAAGTGGTCAGTCCACCTTCACAGATACGCAGTATTTT.

This clonotype was seen a few times. This chain uses TRBV29-1 with TRBJ2-3; D is undetermined. Trimming stripped 6 bases from V and 2 bases from J, with 9 bases between. Germline CDR1 reads SQVTM; CDR2 reads ANQGSEA. The length of the CDR3 is 12 residues. The CDR3: CSVGTLTDTQYF. CDR3 coding DNA: TGCAGCGTGGGAACACTCACAGATACGCAGTATTTT.

The chain joins TRBV15 to TRBJ1-1, with D maybe TRBD1 (5 bases). Germline CDR1 is LNHNV and CDR2 is YYDKDF (reference sequence). The CDR3 has 13 amino acids. The V gene lost 5 bases and the J gene lost 7 bases, with 14 bases spanning the gap. CDR3 loop: CATSDGTPYEAFF. The CDR3 DNA reads TGTGCCACCAGCGACGGGACTCCATATGAAGCTTTCTTT.

The V gene is TRBV12-3 or TRBV12-4, the J gene TRBJ2-7; 7 nucleotides align to TRBD2. V lost 6 bases and J lost 4; bases outside the gene matches: 15. The length of the CDR3 is 16 residues. This CDR3 reads CASSRGVIGTVYEQYF. For the CDR3, the DNA is TGTGCCAGCAGCCGGGGGGTGATTGGGACGGTTTACGAGCAGTACTTC.

The J gene is TRBJ2-3, the V gene TRBV2, with 13 bases that match TRBD2. The junction had 9 bases not matched to a gene; V was cut back by 7 bases and J by 5 bases. Per the germline V gene, CDR1 is SNHLY and CDR2 is FYNNEI. The CDR3 length is 16 residues. The CDR3 region has the DNA TGTGCCAGCAACCCGCCCGGACTAGCGGGAGAAGATACGCAGTATTTT. It yields the protein CASNPPGLAGEDTQYF.

This chain connects TRBV19 to TRBJ1-1; D gene uncertain. The V end was cut by 3 bases, the J end by 4 bases, with 6 bases between. Germline-derived CDR1 and CDR2 are LNHDA and SQIVND (reference sequence). The CDR3 is made up of 12 amino acids. The CDR3 here is CASSIGSTEAFF. In DNA form, the CDR3 reads TGTGCCAGTAGTATCGGTAGCACTGAAGCTTTCTTT. The variable domain in full, completed from reference TRBV19 and TRBJ1-1, reads DGGITQSPKYLFRKEGQNVTLSCEQNLNHDAMYWYRQDPGQGLRLIYYSQIVNDFQKGDIAEGYSVSREKKESFPLTVTSAQKNPTAFYLCASSIGSTEAFFGQGTRLTVV.

The V call is TRBV15, the J call TRBJ2-1; TRBD2 is a possible D gene (5 bases). V was cut by 4 bases and J by 0 bases, with 10 bases left in between. CDR3 length: 15 residues. CDR1 and CDR2 (germline): LNHNV, YYDKDF (reference sequence). The CDR3 region has the DNA TGTGCCACCAGCACTCGGGAAAACTCCTACAATGAGCAGTTCTTC. It codes for CATSTRENSYNEQFF.

The chain combines TRBV5-1 with TRBJ2-1; 14 positions agree with TRBD2. Germline loops: CDR1 SGHRS, CDR2 YFSETQ. The CDR3 has 19 amino acids. With 3 bases clipped from V and 2 bases from J, the junction kept 10 bases outside the gene matches. The CDR3 coding sequence is TGCGCCAGCAGCTCACCCGGGACTAGCGGGGGCCCACCCTACAATGAGCAGTTCTTC. This translates into CASSSPGTSGGPPYNEQFF.

The gene calls are TRBV6-5 and TRBJ1-2; the match to TRBD1 covers 8 bases. The CDR3 spans 12 residues. CDR1 is MNHEY and CDR2 is SVGAGI in the germline V gene. Trimming removed 7 bases from V and 6 bases from J; junction bases left unmatched: 4. The CDR3 DNA reads as TGTGCCAGCAAGGACAGGGTACATGGCTACACCTTC. Protein product: CASKDRVHGYTF.